A single sample is the source of the 9 T cell receptor beta chains below, sequenced in a study of beta chain features in type 1 diabetes. The entirety of the isolated RNA underwent reverse transcription, so expressed TCRB transcripts were sequenced. Measured with immunoSEQ multiplex PCR; TCRdb has only the in-frame clones, and not every one. The sample carries about 180,000 clones, about 13% recorded once. Sequencing used central memory CD4+ T cells from blood. The receptors derive from a woman aged 18-35 years in good health.

This chain connects TRBV18 to TRBJ1-1; no firm D call. Germline V gene data show CDR1 as KGHSH and CDR2 as LQKENI. CDR3 length: 12 residues. V dropped 1 base and J dropped 8 bases, with 8 bases sitting between them. The CDR3 sequence: CASSPRSEEAFF. The CDR3 DNA follows: TGTGCCAGCTCACCACGCTCGGAGGAAGCTTTCTTT.

A few counts support this clone. The chain is built from TRBV10-3 and TRBJ2-7, with 8 bases matching TRBD2. Per germline, CDR1 ENHRY and CDR2 SYGVKD. The CDR3 length is 15 residues. The trim removed 3 bases at V and 0 bases at J, leaving 4 bases unmatched. The CDR3 coding sequence is TGTGCCATCAGTGAAAGAGCGGGGGACTCCTACGAGCAGTACTTC. This sequence encodes CAISERAGDSYEQYF.

This clone was counted only a few times. The CDR3 is CASSSLSRGLGTEAFF. In DNA form, the CDR3 reads TGCGCCAGCAGCTCCCTTTCCAGGGGGCTGGGCACTGAAGCTTTCTTT. J is TRBJ1-1 and V is TRBV5-1, with TRBD1 matching over 8 bases. Per the germline V gene, CDR1 is SGHRS and CDR2 is YFSETQ. This CDR3 is built from 16 residues. The J segment lost 4 bases and the V segment lost 3 bases, leaving 11 bases of the junction unmatched.

This clone has only a few counts. The chain employs TRBV6-6 and TRBJ2-1; unclear D gene. V lost 3 bases and J 7 bases, leaving 10 bases between the germline ends. The CDR3 is made up of 13 amino acids. Germline CDR1 and CDR2: MNHNY and SVGAGI (reference sequence). The CDR3 sequence: CASSYEEKNEQFF. CDR3 in DNA: TGTGCCAGCAGTTATGAAGAGAAAAATGAGCAGTTCTTC.

This clone was recorded a few times. V gene TRBV2 combines with J gene TRBJ2-7; D is possibly TRBD1 (6 bases). Per the germline V gene, CDR1 is SNHLY and CDR2 is FYNNEI. The CDR3 contains 13 residues. Trimming stripped 7 bases from V and 1 base from J, with 11 bases between. CDR3 protein: CASKGEGSYEQYF. The DNA for the CDR3 is TGTGCCAGCAAGGGGGAAGGGTCCTACGAGCAGTACTTC.

The chain links TRBV29-1 to TRBJ2-1; 12 nucleotides match TRBD2. This CDR3 is 15 amino acids long. CDR1 is SQVTM and CDR2 is ANQGSEA in the germline V gene. V shed 7 bases, J shed 1 base, and the junction held 5 bases outside the gene matches. The chain's CDR3 is CSAGGLAGSYNEQFF. In nucleotides, the CDR3 is TGCAGCGCTGGAGGACTAGCGGGATCCTACAATGAGCAGTTCTTC.

This clone was observed a handful of times. Other nucleotide sequences in the sample specify the same CDR3. The J gene is TRBJ1-1, the V gene TRBV30; D uncertain. The CDR3 extends over 13 amino acids. Deletions cut 0 bases from V and 3 bases from J, with 8 bases between. Germline-derived CDR1 and CDR2 are GTSNPN and SVGIG (reference sequence). This CDR3 is CAWSVEGDTEAFF. The CDR3 DNA follows: TGTGCCTGGAGTGTTGAGGGAGACACTGAAGCTTTCTTT.

The rearrangement links TRBV11-1 to TRBJ2-7; 7 nucleotides line up with TRBD1. J gave up 2 bases and V 5 bases, and 3 bases lay outside the gene matches. Germline V gene lookup returns CDR1 SGHAT and CDR2 FQDESV (reference sequence). CDR3 length equals 13 residues. The DNA for the CDR3 is TGTGCCAGCAGCACAGGGGCAACCTACGAGCAGTACTTC. Translated, it gives CASSTGATYEQYF.

V usage is TRBV27 and J usage is TRBJ1-4; 7 positions match TRBD1. The CDR3 consists of 14 residues. The J segment lost 8 bases and the V segment lost 6 bases, leaving 9 bases of the junction unmatched. Per germline, CDR1 MNHEY and CDR2 SMNVEV (reference sequence). The CDR3 region is CASRKGQKEEKLFF. The CDR3 bases are TGTGCCAGCAGAAAGGGACAGAAGGAAGAAAAACTGTTTTTT.